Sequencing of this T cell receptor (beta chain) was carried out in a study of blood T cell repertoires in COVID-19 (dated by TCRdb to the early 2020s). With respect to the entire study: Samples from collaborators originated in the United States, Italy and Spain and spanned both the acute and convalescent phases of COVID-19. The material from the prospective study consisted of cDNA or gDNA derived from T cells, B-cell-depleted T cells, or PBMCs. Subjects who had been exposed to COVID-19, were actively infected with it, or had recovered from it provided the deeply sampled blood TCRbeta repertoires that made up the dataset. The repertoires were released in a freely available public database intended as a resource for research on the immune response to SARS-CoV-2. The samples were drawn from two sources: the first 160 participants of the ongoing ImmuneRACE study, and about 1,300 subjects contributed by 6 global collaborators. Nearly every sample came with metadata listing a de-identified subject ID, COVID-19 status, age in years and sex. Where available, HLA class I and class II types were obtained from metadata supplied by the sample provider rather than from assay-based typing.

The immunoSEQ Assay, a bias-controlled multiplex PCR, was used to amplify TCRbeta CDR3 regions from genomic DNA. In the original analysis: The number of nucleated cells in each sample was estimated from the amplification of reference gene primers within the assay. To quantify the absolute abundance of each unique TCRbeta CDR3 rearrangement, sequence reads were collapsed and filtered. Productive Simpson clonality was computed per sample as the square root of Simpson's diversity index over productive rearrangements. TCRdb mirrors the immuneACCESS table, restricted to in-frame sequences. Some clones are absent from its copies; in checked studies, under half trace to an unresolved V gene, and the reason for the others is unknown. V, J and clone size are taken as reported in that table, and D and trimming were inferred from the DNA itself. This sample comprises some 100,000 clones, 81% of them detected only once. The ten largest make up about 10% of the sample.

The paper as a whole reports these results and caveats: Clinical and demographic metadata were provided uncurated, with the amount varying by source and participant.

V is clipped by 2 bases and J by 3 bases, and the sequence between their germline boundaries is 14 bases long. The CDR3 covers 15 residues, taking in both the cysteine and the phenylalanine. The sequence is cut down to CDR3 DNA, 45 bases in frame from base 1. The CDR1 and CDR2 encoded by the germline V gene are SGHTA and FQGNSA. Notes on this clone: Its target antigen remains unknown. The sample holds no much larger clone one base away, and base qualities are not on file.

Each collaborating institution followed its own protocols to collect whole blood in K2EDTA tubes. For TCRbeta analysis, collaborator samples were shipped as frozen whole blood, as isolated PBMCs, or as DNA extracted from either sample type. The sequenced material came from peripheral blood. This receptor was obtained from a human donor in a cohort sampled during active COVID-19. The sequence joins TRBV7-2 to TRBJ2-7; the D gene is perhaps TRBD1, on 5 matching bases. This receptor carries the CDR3 CASSLSVYDSYEQYF. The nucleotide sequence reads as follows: TGTGCCAGCAGCTTAAGCGTATATGACAGCTACGAGCAGTACTTC.